This note documents a single T cell receptor (beta chain) sequence. The antigen is not known. Among the 120 subjects of the validation cohort, separate from the roughly 670-subject first cohort, were the donors. The CDR3 covers 14 residues. With V trimmed by 3 bases and J by 5 bases, 6 bases remained unmatched. CDR1 SGHDT and CDR2 YYEEEE come from the germline V gene. The data belong to a study of cytomegalovirus exposure and HLA in healthy donors. Study-wide results and caveats: Most TCR sequences were uncommon, yet certain public TCRs appeared in many donors. Listed as cytomegalovirus-associated were 164 TCR beta chains. Specific recognition of CMV antigens was confirmed in vitro for a few chains (all CMV-associated).

Sequencing used immunoSEQ multiplex PCR; TCRdb keeps in-frame clones, though not all of them. The sample comprises 150,000 to 200,000 clones, 84% of which are singletons, and approximately 10% rests with the top ten. The V and J genes are TRBV5-6 and TRBJ2-7; 9 bases line up with TRBD1. Sequencing was done on a sample of PBMCs. This TCR came from a man younger than 40 in good health and CMV-seropositive. CDR3 region: CASSSWTGENEQYF. As DNA, the CDR3 is TGTGCCAGCAGCTCGTGGACAGGGGAGAACGAGCAGTACTTC.